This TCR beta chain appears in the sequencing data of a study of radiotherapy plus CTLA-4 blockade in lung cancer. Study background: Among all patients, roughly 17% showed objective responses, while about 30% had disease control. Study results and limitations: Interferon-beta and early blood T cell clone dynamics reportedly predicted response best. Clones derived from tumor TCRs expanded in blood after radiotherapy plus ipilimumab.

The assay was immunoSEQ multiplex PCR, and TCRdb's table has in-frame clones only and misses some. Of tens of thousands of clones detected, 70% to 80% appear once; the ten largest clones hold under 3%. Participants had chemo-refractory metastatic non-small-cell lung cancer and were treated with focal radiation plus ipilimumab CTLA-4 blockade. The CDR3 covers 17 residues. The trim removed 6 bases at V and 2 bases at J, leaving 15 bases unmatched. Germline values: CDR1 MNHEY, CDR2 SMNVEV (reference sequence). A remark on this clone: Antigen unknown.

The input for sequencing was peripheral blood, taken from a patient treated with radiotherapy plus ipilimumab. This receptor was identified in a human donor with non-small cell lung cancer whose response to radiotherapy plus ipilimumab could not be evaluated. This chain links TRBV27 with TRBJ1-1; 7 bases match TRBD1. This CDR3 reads CASRSGLGDRANTEAFF. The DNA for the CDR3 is TGTGCCAGCAGATCGGGCCTTGGGGACAGAGCAAACACTGAAGCTTTCTTT.